This is a list of T cell receptor beta chains from one sample in a study of cytomegalovirus exposure and HLA in healthy donors. Profiled with immunoSEQ multiplex PCR; TCRdb holds only in-frame clones, not every one. Reported are under 200,000 clones; the ten largest clones contain about 0.79%. The specimen was PBMCs. Source of these receptors: a woman younger than 30 in good health and CMV-seropositive. Each CDR3 is given with its conserved first and last residue. The D gene is left open where the match is weak.

v_gene	len	d_gene	j_gene	CDR3nt	CDR3aa
TRBV19	16	-	TRBJ2-1	TGTGCCAGTAGTATGCCGACTACCCCCCATTACAATGAGCAGTTCTTC	CASSMPTTPHYNEQFF
TRBV25-1	14	-	TRBJ2-1	TGTGCCAGCAGTGAAATGGGCAGATACAATGAGCAGTTCTTC	CASSEMGRYNEQFF
TRBV9	14	-	TRBJ1-4	TGTGCCAGCAGCGCGGACGGGGGGCATGAAAAACTGTTTTTT	CASSADGGHEKLFF
TRBV7-9	14	TRBD1	TRBJ1-1	TGTGCCAGCAGATTAGACTTGGACAGGGAGGAGGCTTTCTTT	CASRLDLDREEAFF
TRBV4-1	16	-	TRBJ1-2	TGCGCCAGCAGCCAAGAAGATGGAGGGAGGGCCTCTGGCTACACCTTC	CASSQEDGGRASGYTF
TRBV29-1	14	-	TRBJ2-5	TGCAGCGTTGATTCAGGGGCCGGGGGGGAGACCCAGTACTTC	CSVDSGAGGETQYF
TRBV4-1	19	TRBD1	TRBJ1-3	TGCGCCAGCAGCCTTTCGGTCCCCGGGACAGAATTCTCTGGAAACACCATATATTTT	CASSLSVPGTEFSGNTIYF
TRBV13	13	-	TRBJ2-7	TGTGCCAGCAGGAGCACAGGGTTGTACGAGCAGTACTTC	CASRSTGLYEQYF
TRBV9	14	-	TRBJ1-5	TGTGCCAGCAGCGCAACAGATAGCAATCAGCCCCAGCATTTT	CASSATDSNQPQHF
TRBV4-3	15	TRBD2	TRBJ2-3	TGCGCCAGCAGCCACACTAGCGGGGGGGGAGATACGCAGTATTTT	CASSHTSGGGDTQYF
TRBV7-9	15	TRBD1	TRBJ1-6	TGTGCCAGCAGCGAGAGGACAGGAGTAAATTCACCCCTCCACTTT	CASSERTGVNSPLHF
TRBV7-8	14	TRBD1	TRBJ1-6	TGTGCCAGCAGCTCCGGACAGGGGGGTTCACCCCTCCACTTT	CASSSGQGGSPLHF
TRBV4-2	17	TRBD2	TRBJ2-3	TGTGCCAGCAGCCAAGAGACGAGCGGGAGCGGGACAGATACGCAGTATTTT	CASSQETSGSGTDTQYF
TRBV18	15	TRBD1	TRBJ2-7	TGTGCCAGCTCGTCAACAGGGGGTGGGTTCTACGAGCAGTACTTC	CASSSTGGGFYEQYF
TRBV6-5	15	TRBD1	TRBJ2-2	TGTGCCAGCAGTCCAATGACAGGGCGGACCGGGGAGCTGTTTTTT	CASSPMTGRTGELFF
TRBV6-1	15	TRBD1	TRBJ1-5	TGTGCCAGCAGGAGGGACAGTGATAGCAATCAGCCCCAGCATTTT	CASRRDSDSNQPQHF
TRBV5-1	17	-	TRBJ1-1	TGCGCCAGCAGCTTGGCCCCAGTAGGAGCCTCGAACACTGAAGCTTTCTTT	CASSLAPVGASNTEAFF
TRBV5-4	13	-	TRBJ2-7	TGTGCCAGCAGCATACAGGGAACCTACGAGCAGTACTTC	CASSIQGTYEQYF
TRBV2	13	-	TRBJ1-2	TGTGCCAGCAGTGAAGCGCAGGGGTATGGCTACACCTTC	CASSEAQGYGYTF
TRBV19	17	TRBD1	TRBJ2-4	TGTGCCAGTAGTCATCCGGGACAGGGTGTGACCAAAAACATTCAGTACTTC	CASSHPGQGVTKNIQYF
TRBV5-1	16	-	TRBJ2-7	TGCGCCAGCAGCCCTAAAGTAGGAGTCGGGTCCTACGAGCAGTACTTC	CASSPKVGVGSYEQYF
TRBV7-2	16	TRBD2	TRBJ2-7	TGTGCCAGCAGCTTAACTAGCGGGAGTACCTCCTACGAGCAGTACTTC	CASSLTSGSTSYEQYF
TRBV20-1	11	TRBD2	TRBJ2-1	TGCAGTGCTAGAGACGGGACTAGGGGGTTCTTC	CSARDGTRGFF
TRBV2	14	TRBD1	TRBJ1-2	TGTGCCAGCAGCGGGACAGCTACTAACTATGGCTACACCTTC	CASSGTATNYGYTF
TRBV5-1	20	TRBD2	TRBJ2-5	TGCGCCAGCAGCTTGGGGGGTGTTTGGGGACTAGCGGAGTTCCAAGAGACCCAGTACTTC	CASSLGGVWGLAEFQETQYF
TRBV27	15	-	TRBJ1-2	TGTGCCAGCAAAAGGGACTCACTGGGAATCTATGGCTACACCTTC	CASKRDSLGIYGYTF
TRBV11-2	14	TRBD1	TRBJ1-1	TGTGCCAGCACCATGGACAGGAGTAGTCTTGAAGCTTTCTTT	CASTMDRSSLEAFF